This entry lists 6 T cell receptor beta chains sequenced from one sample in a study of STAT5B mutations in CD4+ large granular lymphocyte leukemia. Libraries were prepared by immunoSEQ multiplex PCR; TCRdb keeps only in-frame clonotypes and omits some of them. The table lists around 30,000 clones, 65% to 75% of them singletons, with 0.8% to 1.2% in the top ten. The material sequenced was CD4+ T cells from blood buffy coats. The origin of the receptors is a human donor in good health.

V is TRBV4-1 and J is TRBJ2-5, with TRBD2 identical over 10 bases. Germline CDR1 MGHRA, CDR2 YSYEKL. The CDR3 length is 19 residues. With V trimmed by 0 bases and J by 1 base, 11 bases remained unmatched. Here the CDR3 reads CASSQEYRASGGSQETQYF. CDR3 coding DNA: TGCGCCAGCAGCCAAGAGTACAGGGCTAGCGGGGGCTCCCAAGAGACCCAGTACTTC.

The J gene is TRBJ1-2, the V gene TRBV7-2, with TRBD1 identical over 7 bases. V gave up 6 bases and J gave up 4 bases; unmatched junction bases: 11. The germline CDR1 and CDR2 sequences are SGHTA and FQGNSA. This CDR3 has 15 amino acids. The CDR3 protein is CASSSRGGPFYGYTF. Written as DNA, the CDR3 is TGTGCCAGCAGTTCCCGAGGGGGCCCTTTCTATGGCTACACCTTC. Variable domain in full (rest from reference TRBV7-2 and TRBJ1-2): GAGVSQSPSNKVTEKGKDVELRCDPISGHTALYWYRQSLGQGLEFLIYFQGNSAPDKSGLPSDRFSAERTGGSVSTLTIQRTQQEDSAVYLCASSSRGGPFYGYTFGSGTRLTVV.

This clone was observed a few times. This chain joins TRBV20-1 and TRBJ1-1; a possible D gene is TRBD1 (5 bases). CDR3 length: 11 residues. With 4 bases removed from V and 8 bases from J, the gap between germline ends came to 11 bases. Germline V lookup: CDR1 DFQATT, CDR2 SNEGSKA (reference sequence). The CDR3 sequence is CSATRRQEAFF. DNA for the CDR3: TGCAGTGCTACTCGGCGACAGGAAGCTTTCTTT.

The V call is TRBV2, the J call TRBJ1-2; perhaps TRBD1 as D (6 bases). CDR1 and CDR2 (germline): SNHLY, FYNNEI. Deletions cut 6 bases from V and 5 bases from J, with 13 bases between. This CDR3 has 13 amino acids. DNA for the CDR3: TGTGCCAGCAGACGGGGGCGCGGTTATGGCTACACCTTC. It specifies CASRRGRGYGYTF.

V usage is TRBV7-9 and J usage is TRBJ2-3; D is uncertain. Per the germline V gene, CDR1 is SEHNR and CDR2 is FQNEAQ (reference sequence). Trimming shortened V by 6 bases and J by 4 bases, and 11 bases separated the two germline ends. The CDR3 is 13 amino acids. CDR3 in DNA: TGTGCCAGCAGGTTGGATCTATCAGATACGCAGTATTTT. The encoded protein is CASRLDLSDTQYF. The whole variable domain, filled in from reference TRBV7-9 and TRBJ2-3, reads DTGVSQNPRHKITKRGQNVTFRCDPISEHNRLYWYRQTLGQGPEFLTYFQNEAQLEKSRLLSDRFSAERPKGSFSTLEIQRTEQGDSAMYLCASRLDLSDTQYFGPGTRLTVL.

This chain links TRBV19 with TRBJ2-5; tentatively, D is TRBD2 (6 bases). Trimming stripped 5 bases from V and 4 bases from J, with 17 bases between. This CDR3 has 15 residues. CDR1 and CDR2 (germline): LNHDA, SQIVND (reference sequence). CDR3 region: CASSRPGLGTETQYF. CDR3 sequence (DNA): TGTGCCAGTAGTCGGCCGGGACTGGGGACAGAGACCCAGTACTTC.